These 20 T cell receptor beta chains were sequenced from one sample in a study of blood T cell repertoires in COVID-19. This table comes from immunoSEQ multiplex PCR, and its TCRdb copy is limited to in-frame clones, with some not included. The sample lists 310,000 or so clones; around 88% were seen once. Sequencing was done on a sample of peripheral blood. Every receptor here comes from a woman in her fifties or sixties with acute or convalescent COVID-19.

V usage is TRBV9 and J usage is TRBJ1-2, with TRBD1 as a possible D gene (6 bases). CDR3 size: 15 residues. The germline V and J ends were trimmed by 4 bases and 6 bases, with 19 bases remaining between them. The germline V gene encodes CDR1 SGDLS and CDR2 YYNGEE. The CDR3 bases are TGTGCCAGCAGCCTTCGTGGAGGGGGGGTGGATGGCTACACCTTC. The encoded protein is CASSLRGGGVDGYTF. The full variable domain, rest sourced from reference TRBV9 and TRBJ1-2, is DSGVTQTPKHLITATGQRVTLRCSPRSGDLSVYWYQQSLDQGLQFLIQYYNGEERAKGNILERFSAQQFPDLHSELNLSSLELGDSALYFCASSLRGGGVDGYTFGSGTRLTVV.

The chain employs TRBV5-4 and TRBJ1-2; D remains ambiguous. This CDR3 is built from 14 residues. Germline assignment: CDR1 SGHNT and CDR2 YYREEE (reference sequence). V was pared by 3 bases and J by 1 base, with 10 bases between. CDR3 sequence (DNA): TGTGCCAGCAGCTCCGGGTCACTTAACTATGGCTACACCTTC. Residues: CASSSGSLNYGYTF.

The chain combines TRBV29-1 with TRBJ1-2, with 7 positions matching TRBD1. The ends lost 0 bases at V and 4 bases at J; junction bases unmatched: 8. The germline gives CDR1 SQVTM, CDR2 ANQGSEA. The CDR3 is made up of 15 amino acids. This CDR3 is CSVEDRQGMAYGYTF. In DNA, the CDR3 is TGCAGCGTTGAAGATCGACAGGGCATGGCCTATGGCTACACCTTC.

The J gene is TRBJ2-6, the V gene TRBV7-2; weak D call: TRBD1 (5 bases). Deletions cut 6 bases from V and 2 bases from J, with 8 bases between. Per the germline V gene, CDR1 is SGHTA and CDR2 is FQGNSA. This CDR3 region has 14 residues. The CDR3 DNA follows: TGTGCCAGCAGTAGGGGCCCTGGGGCCAACGTCCTGACTTTC. Encoded protein: CASSRGPGANVLTF.

The chain links TRBV6-6 to TRBJ1-5; TRBD1 is a possible D gene (6 bases). The CDR3 extends over 14 amino acids. Germline CDR1 is MNHNY and CDR2 is SVGAGI (reference sequence). Trimming took off 7 bases at V and 6 bases at J, with 16 bases between the two ends. The CDR3 sequence: CASKAGELVQPQHF. CDR3 nucleotides: TGTGCCAGCAAGGCAGGGGAGCTCGTTCAGCCCCAGCATTTT.

This chain's CDR3 is CASSQSPSYSGANVLTF. The CDR3, as DNA: TGCGCCAGCAGCCAAAGCCCAAGTTACTCTGGGGCCAACGTCCTGACTTTC. This chain uses TRBV4-1 with TRBJ2-6, with D hard to call. The CDR3 consists of 17 residues. V dropped 2 bases and J dropped 0 bases, with 11 bases sitting between them. Germline V gene data show CDR1 as MGHRA and CDR2 as YSYEKL.

This chain joins TRBV30 and TRBJ1-1, with TRBD1 identical over 7 bases. This CDR3 has 14 amino acids. Germline assignment: CDR1 GTSNPN and CDR2 SVGIG (reference sequence). Trimming took 5 bases from V and 0 from J; bases not matched to a gene: 6. CDR3 sequence reads: CAWGTVTMNTEAFF. CDR3 nucleotide sequence: TGTGCCTGGGGGACAGTTACTATGAACACTGAAGCTTTCTTT. Combining the CDR3 with reference TRBV30 and TRBJ1-1 gives the whole variable domain SQTIHQWPATLVQPVGSPLSLECTVEGTSNPNLYWYRQAAGRGLQLLFYSVGIGQISSEVPQNLSASRPQDRQFILSSKKLLLSDSGFYLCAWGTVTMNTEAFFGQGTRLTVV.

This sequence joins TRBV29-1 and TRBJ2-7; a weak D match, TRBD1 (7 bases). Trimming pared 7 bases from V and 5 bases from J, leaving 18 bases between. The CDR3 is 13 amino acids. CDR1 is SQVTM and CDR2 is ANQGSEA in the germline V gene. The CDR3 loop reads CSATRGTADEQYF. In nucleotides, the CDR3 is TGCAGCGCCACTCGGGGGACAGCGGACGAGCAGTACTTC.

This clone was seen only once. V usage is TRBV7-2 and J usage is TRBJ1-2; D gene uncertain. The CDR3 is 13 amino acids. Trimming took off 4 bases at V and 7 bases at J, with 13 bases between the two ends. Germline V CDR1 and CDR2: SGHTA, FQGNSA. For the CDR3, the DNA is TGTGCCAGCAGCTCGAGCGGGGAGGGTGGCTACACCTTC. As protein: CASSSSGEGGYTF. Supplemented by reference TRBV7-2 and TRBJ1-2, the full variable domain reads GAGVSQSPSNKVTEKGKDVELRCDPISGHTALYWYRQSLGQGLEFLIYFQGNSAPDKSGLPSDRFSAERTGGSVSTLTIQRTQQEDSAVYLCASSSSGEGGYTFGSGTRLTVV.

The CDR3 here is CSVEGPSGGLSSYNEQFF. CDR3 sequence (DNA): TGCAGCGTTGAGGGACCAAGCGGGGGCCTTAGCTCCTACAATGAGCAGTTCTTC. The chain combines TRBV29-1 with TRBJ2-1; 8 bases are a match to TRBD2. There are 18 residues in the CDR3. V was pared by 3 bases and J by 0 bases, with 13 bases of the junction left unmatched. Germline CDR1 reads SQVTM; CDR2 reads ANQGSEA.

The chain recombines TRBV19 with TRBJ1-2; weak D call: TRBD1 (5 bases). Trimming stripped 11 bases from V and 2 bases from J, with 18 bases between. The CDR3 totals 14 residues. The germline V gene encodes CDR1 LNHDA and CDR2 SQIVND (reference sequence). The CDR3: CAAGGVGPNYGYTF. In DNA, the CDR3 is TGTGCCGCCGGAGGGGTAGGGCCAAACTATGGCTACACCTTC.

The rearrangement uses TRBV7-2 and TRBJ1-2; 7 nucleotides align to TRBD1. The V gene end was trimmed by 5 bases and the J gene end by 1 base; junction bases not matched to a gene: 7. CDR1 is SGHTA and CDR2 is FQGNSA in the germline V gene. The CDR3 sequence is 15 residues long. The CDR3 region has the DNA TGTGCCAGCAGCCAGGAGGGGACAGTTAACTATGGCTACACCTTC. This encodes CASSQEGTVNYGYTF.

The chain carries TRBV7-2 and TRBJ2-2; no firm D call. The CDR3 runs to 14 residues. In germline, CDR1 is SGHTA, CDR2 FQGNSA. Between the trimmed V and J ends, which lost 5 bases and 5 bases, there was a span of 12 bases. CDR3 amino acids: CASSPPYATGELFF. CDR3 nucleotides: TGTGCCAGCAGCCCCCCATACGCGACCGGGGAGCTGTTTTTT.

The V and J genes are TRBV3-1 (or the pseudogene TRBV3-2) and TRBJ1-1; D might be TRBD1 (6 bases). The CDR3 totals 14 residues. Trimming shortened V by 7 bases and J by 2 bases, and 14 bases separated the two germline ends. Germline CDR1 is LGHDT and CDR2 is YNNKEL (reference sequence). The CDR3, as DNA: TGTGCCAGCACCCCGGTAGGGGGTAACACTGAAGCTTTCTTT. Amino acid sequence: CASTPVGGNTEAFF.

This sequence joins TRBV19 and TRBJ1-1; possibly TRBD1 for D (6 bases). V was cut by 1 base and J by 3 bases, with 18 bases left in between. This CDR3 has 17 residues. Germline CDR1 reads LNHDA; CDR2 reads SQIVND (reference sequence). CDR3 sequence (DNA): TGTGCCAGTAGTATAGGTCAGGGGCCCCTTCGGGACACTGAAGCTTTCTTT. This gives the protein CASSIGQGPLRDTEAFF.

This chain links TRBV3-1 (or the pseudogene TRBV3-2) with TRBJ1-5; possible D gene TRBD1, 5 bases. From germline, CDR1 is LGHDT and CDR2 YNNKEL (reference sequence). The V end was cut by 3 bases, the J end by 5 bases, with 11 bases between. The CDR3 length is 14 residues. CDR3 nucleotide sequence: TGTGCCAGCAGCCAGGGAGGGGCGGATCAGCCCCAGCATTTT. It translates to CASSQGGADQPQHF.

The chain combines TRBV6-5 with TRBJ1-2; possibly TRBD1 for D (6 bases). Germline V lookup: CDR1 MNHEY, CDR2 SVGAGI. V lost 6 bases to trimming and J lost 2 bases, with 7 bases between them. The length of the CDR3 is 12 residues. DNA of the CDR3: TGTGCCAGCAGGAGGGGGAACTATGGCTACACCTTC. Residues: CASRRGNYGYTF.

As to this clone: In the same sample, other DNA sequences code for this CDR3. The gene calls are TRBV2 and TRBJ2-2; TRBD1 matches 9 bases. The CDR3 totals 15 residues. CDR1 is SNHLY, CDR2 FYNNEI, per germline. V shed 6 bases and J 0 bases; nucleotides not matched to a gene: 2. CDR3 DNA: TGTGCCAGCAGCCGACAGGGGGCGAACACCGGGGAGCTGTTTTTT. It is translated as CASSRQGANTGELFF.

V usage is TRBV4-1 and J usage is TRBJ1-5; D is undetermined. This CDR3 is built from 15 residues. Trimming removed 0 bases at V and 11 bases at J, with 17 bases between. Germline CDR1 and CDR2: MGHRA and YSYEKL. CDR3 nucleotides: TGCGCCAGCAGCCAAGAAGGAGGGCCGTCCAGAGCCCAGCATTTT. Translation gives CASSQEGGPSRAQHF.

The chain employs TRBV5-6 and TRBJ2-3, with TRBD1 as a possible D gene (6 bases). Germline-derived CDR1 and CDR2 are SGHDT and YYEEEE. This CDR3 is 14 amino acids long. The V and J ends lost 4 bases and 5 bases respectively, with 14 bases between them. The CDR3 coding sequence is TGTGCCAGCAGCCGTTCAGGGGCTGGAGATACGCAGTATTTT. Protein product: CASSRSGAGDTQYF.